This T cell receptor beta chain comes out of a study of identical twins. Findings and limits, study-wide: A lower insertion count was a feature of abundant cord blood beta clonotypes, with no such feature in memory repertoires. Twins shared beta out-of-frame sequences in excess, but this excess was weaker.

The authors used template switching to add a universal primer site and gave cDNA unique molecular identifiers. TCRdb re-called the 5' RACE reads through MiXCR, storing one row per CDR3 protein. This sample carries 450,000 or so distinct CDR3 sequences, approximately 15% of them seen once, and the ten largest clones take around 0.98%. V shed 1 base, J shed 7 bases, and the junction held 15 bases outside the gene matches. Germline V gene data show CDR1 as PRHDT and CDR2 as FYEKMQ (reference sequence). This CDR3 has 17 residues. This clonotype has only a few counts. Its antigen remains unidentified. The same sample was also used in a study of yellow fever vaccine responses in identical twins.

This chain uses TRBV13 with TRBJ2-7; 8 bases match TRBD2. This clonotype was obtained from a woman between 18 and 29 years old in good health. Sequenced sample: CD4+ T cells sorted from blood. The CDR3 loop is CASSLAPPGGAIQEQYF. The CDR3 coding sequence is TGTGCCAGCAGCTTAGCCCCTCCCGGGGGGGCCATCCAAGAGCAGTACTTC. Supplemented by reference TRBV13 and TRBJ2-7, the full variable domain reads AAGVIQSPRHLIKEKRETATLKCYPIPRHDTVYWYQQGPGQDPQFLISFYEKMQSDKGSIPDRFSAQQFSDYHSELNMSSLELGDSALYFCASSLAPPGGAIQEQYFGPGTRLTVT.